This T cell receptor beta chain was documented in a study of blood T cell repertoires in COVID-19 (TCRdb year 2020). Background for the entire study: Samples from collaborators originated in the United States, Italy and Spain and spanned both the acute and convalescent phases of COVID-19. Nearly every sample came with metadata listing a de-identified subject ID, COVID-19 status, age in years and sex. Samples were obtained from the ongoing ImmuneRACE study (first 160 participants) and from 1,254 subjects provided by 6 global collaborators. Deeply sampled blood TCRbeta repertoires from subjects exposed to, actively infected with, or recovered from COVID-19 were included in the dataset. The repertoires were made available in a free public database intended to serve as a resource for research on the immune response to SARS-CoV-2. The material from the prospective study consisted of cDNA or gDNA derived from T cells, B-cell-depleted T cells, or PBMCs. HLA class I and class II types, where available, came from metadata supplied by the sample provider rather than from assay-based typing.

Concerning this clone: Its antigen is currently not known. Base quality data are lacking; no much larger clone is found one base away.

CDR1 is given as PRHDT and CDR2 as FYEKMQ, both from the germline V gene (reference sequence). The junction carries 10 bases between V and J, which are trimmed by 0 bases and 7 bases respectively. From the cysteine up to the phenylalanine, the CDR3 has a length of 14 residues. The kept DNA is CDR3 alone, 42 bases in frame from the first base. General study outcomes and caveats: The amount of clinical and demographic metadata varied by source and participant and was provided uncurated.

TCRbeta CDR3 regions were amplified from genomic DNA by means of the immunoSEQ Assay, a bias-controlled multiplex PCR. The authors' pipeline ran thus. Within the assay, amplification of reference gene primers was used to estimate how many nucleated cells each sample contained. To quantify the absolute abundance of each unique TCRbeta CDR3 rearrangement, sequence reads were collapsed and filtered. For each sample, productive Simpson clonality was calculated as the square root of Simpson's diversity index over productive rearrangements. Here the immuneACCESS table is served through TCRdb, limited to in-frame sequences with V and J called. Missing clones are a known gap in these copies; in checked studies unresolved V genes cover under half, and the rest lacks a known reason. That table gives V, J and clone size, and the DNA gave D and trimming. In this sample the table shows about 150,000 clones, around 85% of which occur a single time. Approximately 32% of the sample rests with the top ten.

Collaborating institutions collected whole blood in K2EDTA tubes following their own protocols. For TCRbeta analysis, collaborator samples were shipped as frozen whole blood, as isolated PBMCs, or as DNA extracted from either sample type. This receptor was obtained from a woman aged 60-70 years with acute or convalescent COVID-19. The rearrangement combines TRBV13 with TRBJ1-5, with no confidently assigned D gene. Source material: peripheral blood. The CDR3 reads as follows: CASSLGVGGQPQHF. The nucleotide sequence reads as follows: TGTGCCAGCAGCTTAGGGGTCGGCGGACAGCCCCAGCATTTT.